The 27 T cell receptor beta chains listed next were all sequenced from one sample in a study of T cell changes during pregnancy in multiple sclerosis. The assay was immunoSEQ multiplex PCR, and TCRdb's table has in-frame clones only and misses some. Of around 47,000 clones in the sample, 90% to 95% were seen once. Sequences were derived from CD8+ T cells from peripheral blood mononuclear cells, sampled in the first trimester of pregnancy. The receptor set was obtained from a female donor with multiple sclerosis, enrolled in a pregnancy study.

CDR3 residues: CASSLVGLENTGELFF. In DNA form, the CDR3 reads TGTGCCAGCAGCTTAGTGGGACTCGAAAACACCGGGGAGCTGTTTTTT. V usage is TRBV7-8 and J usage is TRBJ2-2; the D gene is possibly TRBD2 (6 bases). Per germline, CDR1 SGHVS and CDR2 FQNEAQ. Trimming pared 1 base from V and 2 bases from J, leaving 11 bases between. This CDR3 has 16 residues.

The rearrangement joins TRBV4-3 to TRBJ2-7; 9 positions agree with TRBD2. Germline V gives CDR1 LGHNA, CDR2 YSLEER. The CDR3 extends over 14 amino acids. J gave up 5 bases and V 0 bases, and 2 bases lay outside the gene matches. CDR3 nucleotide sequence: TGCGCCAGCAGCCAAGATATAGCGGGGGACGAGCAGTACTTC. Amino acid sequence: CASSQDIAGDEQYF.

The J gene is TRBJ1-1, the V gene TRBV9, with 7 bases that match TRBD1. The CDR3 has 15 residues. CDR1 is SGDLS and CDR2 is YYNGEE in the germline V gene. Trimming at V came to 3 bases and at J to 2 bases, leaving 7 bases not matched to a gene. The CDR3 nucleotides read TGTGCCAGCAGCGGAGTGGGACAGTTAAACACTGAAGCTTTCTTT. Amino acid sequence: CASSGVGQLNTEAFF. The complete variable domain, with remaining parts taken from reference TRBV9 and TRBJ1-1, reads DSGVTQTPKHLITATGQRVTLRCSPRSGDLSVYWYQQSLDQGLQFLIQYYNGEERAKGNILERFSAQQFPDLHSELNLSSLELGDSALYFCASSGVGQLNTEAFFGQGTRLTVV.

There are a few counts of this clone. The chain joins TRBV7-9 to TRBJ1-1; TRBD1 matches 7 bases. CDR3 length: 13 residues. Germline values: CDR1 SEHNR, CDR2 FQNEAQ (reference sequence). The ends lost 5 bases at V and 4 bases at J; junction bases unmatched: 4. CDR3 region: CASSGQAATEAFF. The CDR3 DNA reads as TGTGCCAGCAGCGGACAGGCGGCCACTGAAGCTTTCTTT.

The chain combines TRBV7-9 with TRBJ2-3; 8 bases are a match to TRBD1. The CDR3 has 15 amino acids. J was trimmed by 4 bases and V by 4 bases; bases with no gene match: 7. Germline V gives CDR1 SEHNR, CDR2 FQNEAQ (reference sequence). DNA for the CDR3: TGTGCCAGCAGCTCCCGACAGGGGACCTCAGATACGCAGTATTTT. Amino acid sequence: CASSSRQGTSDTQYF.

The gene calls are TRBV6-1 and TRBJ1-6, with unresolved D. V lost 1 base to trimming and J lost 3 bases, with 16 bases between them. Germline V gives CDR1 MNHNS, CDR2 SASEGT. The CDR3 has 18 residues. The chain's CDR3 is CASSEEHSDIIYNSPLHF. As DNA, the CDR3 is TGTGCCAGCAGTGAAGAGCACAGTGATATTATCTATAATTCACCCCTCCACTTT.

The CDR3 DNA follows: TGTGCCAGCAGTGATCCCTCGGGGAGCTCCTACAATGAGCAGTTCTTC. Protein: CASSDPSGSSYNEQFF. The rearrangement joins TRBV25-1 to TRBJ2-1; D is perhaps TRBD2 (5 bases). The CDR3 has 16 amino acids. Trimming removed 3 bases from V and 0 bases from J, with 12 bases in between. The germline CDR1 and CDR2 sequences are MGHDK and SYGVNS. Full variable domain (outside the CDR3, taken from reference TRBV25-1 and TRBJ2-1): EADIYQTPRYLVIGTGKKITLECSQTMGHDKMYWYQQDPGMELHLIHYSYGVNSTEKGDLSSESTVSRIRTEHFPLTLESARPSHTSQYLCASSDPSGSSYNEQFFGPGTRLTVL.

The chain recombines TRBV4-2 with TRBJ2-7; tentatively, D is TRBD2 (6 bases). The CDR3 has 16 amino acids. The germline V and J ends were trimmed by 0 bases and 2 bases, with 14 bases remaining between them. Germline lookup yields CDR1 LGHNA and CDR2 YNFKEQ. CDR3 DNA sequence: TGTGCCAGCAGCCAAGATTCGGACTATAGCACCTACGAGCAGTACTTC. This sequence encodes CASSQDSDYSTYEQYF.

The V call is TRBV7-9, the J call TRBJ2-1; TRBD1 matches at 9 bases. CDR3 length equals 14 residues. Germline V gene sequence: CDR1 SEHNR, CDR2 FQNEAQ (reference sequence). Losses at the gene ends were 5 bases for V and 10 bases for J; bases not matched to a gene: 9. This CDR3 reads CASSPGQGDREQFF. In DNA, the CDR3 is TGTGCCAGCAGCCCGGGACAGGGTGACCGCGAGCAGTTCTTC.

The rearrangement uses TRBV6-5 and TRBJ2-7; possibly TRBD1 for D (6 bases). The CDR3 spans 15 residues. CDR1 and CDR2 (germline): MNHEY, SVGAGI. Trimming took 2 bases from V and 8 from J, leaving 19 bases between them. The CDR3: CASSYPRGSSSQQYF. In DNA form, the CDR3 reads TGTGCCAGCAGTTACCCCAGGGGCAGTTCCTCACAGCAGTACTTC.

CDR3 loop: CSVGPSINEQFF. As DNA, the CDR3 is TGCAGCGTTGGACCTAGTATCAATGAGCAGTTCTTC. The chain uses TRBV29-1 and TRBJ2-1; D gene ambiguous. Deletions cut 4 bases from V and 6 bases from J, with 10 bases between. The germline gives CDR1 SQVTM, CDR2 ANQGSEA. The CDR3 extends over 12 amino acids.

The CDR3 protein is CASSARDVGGTFLYEQYF. CDR3 DNA sequence: TGTGCCAGCAGCGCCCGGGACGTTGGGGGGACGTTCCTCTACGAGCAGTACTTC. The chain joins TRBV21-1 to TRBJ2-7; TRBD2 was called by the table and not checked on the DNA. TRBV21-1 corresponds to a pseudogene. The CDR3 is 18 residues long.

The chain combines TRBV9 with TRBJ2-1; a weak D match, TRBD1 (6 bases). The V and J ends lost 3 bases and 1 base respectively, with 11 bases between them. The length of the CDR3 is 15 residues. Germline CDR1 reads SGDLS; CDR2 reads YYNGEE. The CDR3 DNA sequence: TGTGCCAGCAGCGGACAGGCAGGGTCCTACAATGAGCAGTTCTTC. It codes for CASSGQAGSYNEQFF.

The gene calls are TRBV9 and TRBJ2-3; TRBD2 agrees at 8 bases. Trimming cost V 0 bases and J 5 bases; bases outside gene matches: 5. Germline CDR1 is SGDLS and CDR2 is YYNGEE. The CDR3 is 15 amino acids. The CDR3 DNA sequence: TGTGCCAGCAGCGTAGCCGGGAGGGCCGGAGATACGCAGTATTTT. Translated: CASSVAGRAGDTQYF.

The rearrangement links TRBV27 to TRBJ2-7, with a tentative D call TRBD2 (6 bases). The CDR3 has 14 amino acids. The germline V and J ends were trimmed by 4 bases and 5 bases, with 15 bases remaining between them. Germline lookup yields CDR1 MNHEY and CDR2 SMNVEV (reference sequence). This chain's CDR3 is CASSSWRDDNEQYF. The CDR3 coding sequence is TGTGCCAGCAGTTCCTGGCGGGACGATAACGAGCAGTACTTC.

The CDR3 sequence is CAWSPASAYNEQFF. In DNA, the CDR3 is TGTGCCTGGAGCCCGGCTAGTGCCTACAATGAGCAGTTCTTC. The chain links TRBV30 to TRBJ2-1; no definite D call. V shed 3 bases and J shed 2 bases, with 11 bases lying between them. Germline V gene data show CDR1 as GTSNPN and CDR2 as SVGIG (reference sequence). This CDR3 has 14 amino acids.

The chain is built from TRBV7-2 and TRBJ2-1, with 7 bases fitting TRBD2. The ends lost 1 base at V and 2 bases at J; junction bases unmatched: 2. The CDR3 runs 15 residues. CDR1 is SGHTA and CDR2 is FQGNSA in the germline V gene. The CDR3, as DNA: TGTGCCAGCAGCTTAGAACTAGCGCCCTACAATGAGCAGTTCTTC. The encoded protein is CASSLELAPYNEQFF. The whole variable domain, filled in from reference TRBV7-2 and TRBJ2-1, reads GAGVSQSPSNKVTEKGKDVELRCDPISGHTALYWYRQSLGQGLEFLIYFQGNSAPDKSGLPSDRFSAERTGGSVSTLTIQRTQQEDSAVYLCASSLELAPYNEQFFGPGTRLTVL.

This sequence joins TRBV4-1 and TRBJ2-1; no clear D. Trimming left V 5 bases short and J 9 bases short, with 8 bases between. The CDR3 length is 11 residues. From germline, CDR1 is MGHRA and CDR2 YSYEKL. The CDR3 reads CASSDSIEQFF. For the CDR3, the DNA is TGCGCCAGCAGCGACTCCATTGAGCAGTTCTTC.

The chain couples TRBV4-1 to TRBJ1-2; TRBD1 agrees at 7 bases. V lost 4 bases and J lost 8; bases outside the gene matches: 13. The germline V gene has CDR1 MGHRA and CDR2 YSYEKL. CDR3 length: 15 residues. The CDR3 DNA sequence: TGCGCCAGCAGCCCTTTCGGAGGGGGCGCTGAGGGCTACACCTTC. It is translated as CASSPFGGGAEGYTF.

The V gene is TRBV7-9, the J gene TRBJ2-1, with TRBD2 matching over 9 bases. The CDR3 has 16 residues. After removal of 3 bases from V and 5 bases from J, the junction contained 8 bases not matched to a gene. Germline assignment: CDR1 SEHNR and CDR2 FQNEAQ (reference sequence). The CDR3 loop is CASSFPLAGTDNEQFF. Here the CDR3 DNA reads TGTGCCAGCAGCTTCCCCCTAGCGGGAACGGACAATGAGCAGTTCTTC. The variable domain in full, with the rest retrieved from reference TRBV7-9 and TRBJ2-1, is DTGVSQNPRHKITKRGQNVTFRCDPISEHNRLYWYRQTLGQGPEFLTYFQNEAQLEKSRLLSDRFSAERPKGSFSTLEIQRTEQGDSAMYLCASSFPLAGTDNEQFFGPGTRLTVL.

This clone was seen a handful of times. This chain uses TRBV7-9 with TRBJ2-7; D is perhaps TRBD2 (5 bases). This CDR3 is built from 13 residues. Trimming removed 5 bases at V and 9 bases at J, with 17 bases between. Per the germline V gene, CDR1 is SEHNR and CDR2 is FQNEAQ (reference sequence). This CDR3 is CASSRFGDLGQYF. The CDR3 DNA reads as TGTGCCAGCAGCCGTTTCGGGGATCTAGGGCAGTACTTC. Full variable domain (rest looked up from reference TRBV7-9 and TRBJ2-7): DTGVSQNPRHKITKRGQNVTFRCDPISEHNRLYWYRQTLGQGPEFLTYFQNEAQLEKSRLLSDRFSAERPKGSFSTLEIQRTEQGDSAMYLCASSRFGDLGQYFGPGTRLTVT.

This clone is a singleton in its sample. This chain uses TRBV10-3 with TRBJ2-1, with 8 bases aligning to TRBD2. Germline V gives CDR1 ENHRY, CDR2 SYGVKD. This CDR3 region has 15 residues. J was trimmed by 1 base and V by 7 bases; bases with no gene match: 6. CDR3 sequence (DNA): TGTGCCATCACTGAAACGGGAGGGTCCTACAATGAGCAGTTCTTC. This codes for CAITETGGSYNEQFF.

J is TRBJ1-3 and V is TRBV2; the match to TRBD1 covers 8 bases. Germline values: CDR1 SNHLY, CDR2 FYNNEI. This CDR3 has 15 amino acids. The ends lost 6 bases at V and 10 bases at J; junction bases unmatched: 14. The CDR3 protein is CASRPDRGPARTIYF. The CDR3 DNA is TGTGCCAGCAGACCCGACAGGGGCCCGGCTAGGACCATATATTTT.

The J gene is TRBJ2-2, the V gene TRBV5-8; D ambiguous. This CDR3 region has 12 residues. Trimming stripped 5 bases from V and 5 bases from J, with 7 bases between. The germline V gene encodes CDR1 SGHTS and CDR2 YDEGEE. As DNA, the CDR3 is TGTGCCAGCAGTTCTTATACCGGGGAGCTGTTTTTT. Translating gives CASSSYTGELFF.

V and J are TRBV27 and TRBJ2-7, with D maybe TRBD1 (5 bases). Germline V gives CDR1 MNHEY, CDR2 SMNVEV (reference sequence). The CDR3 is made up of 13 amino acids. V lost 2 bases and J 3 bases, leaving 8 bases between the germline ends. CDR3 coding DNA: TGTGCCAGCAGTTTAGGGGCCCACTACGAGCAGTACTTC. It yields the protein CASSLGAHYEQYF.

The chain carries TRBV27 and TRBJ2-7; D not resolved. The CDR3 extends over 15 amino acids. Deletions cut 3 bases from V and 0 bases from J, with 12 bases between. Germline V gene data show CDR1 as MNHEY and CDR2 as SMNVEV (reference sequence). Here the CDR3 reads CASSFSPSPSYEQYF. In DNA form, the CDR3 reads TGTGCCAGCAGTTTTAGCCCCTCACCCTCCTACGAGCAGTACTTC.

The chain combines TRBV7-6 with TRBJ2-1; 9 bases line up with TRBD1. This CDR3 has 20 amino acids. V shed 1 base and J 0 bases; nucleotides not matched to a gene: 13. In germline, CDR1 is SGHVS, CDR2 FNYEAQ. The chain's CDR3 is CASSLGLGTGQNPSYNEQFF. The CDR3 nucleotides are TGTGCCAGCAGCTTAGGGCTAGGGACAGGGCAAAACCCCTCCTACAATGAGCAGTTCTTC.